This entry lists 25 T cell receptor beta chains sequenced from one sample in a study of T cell changes during pregnancy in multiple sclerosis. Assay used: immunoSEQ multiplex PCR; TCRdb lists only in-frame clones, some missing. The sample lists tens of thousands of clones; 80% to 95% were seen once. The material sequenced was peripheral blood, taken in the third trimester of pregnancy. These receptors all come from a female donor in good health, enrolled as a control in a pregnancy study.

The genes are TRBV4-3 and TRBJ2-1, with TRBD2 identical over 9 bases. This CDR3 has 15 amino acids. Germline V gene data show CDR1 as LGHNA and CDR2 as YSLEER. V shed 4 bases and J 5 bases; nucleotides not matched to a gene: 6. In DNA form, the CDR3 reads TGCGCCAGCAGCCTATGGACTAGCGAAAACAATGAGCAGTTCTTC. Translated: CASSLWTSENNEQFF.

The rearrangement links TRBV11-2 to TRBJ2-7, with TRBD2 as a possible D gene (5 bases). Trimming shortened V by 1 base and J by 3 bases, and 13 bases separated the two germline ends. The CDR3 totals 15 residues. Germline V gene data show CDR1 as SGHAT and CDR2 as FQNNGV. CDR3 in amino acids: CASSLGTRKYYEQYF. DNA for the CDR3: TGTGCCAGCAGCTTAGGGACTCGGAAGTACTACGAGCAGTACTTC.

The V gene is TRBV27, the J gene TRBJ2-7; the match to TRBD1 covers 8 bases. Trimming took 3 bases from V and 6 from J; bases not matched to a gene: 7. Germline V gives CDR1 MNHEY, CDR2 SMNVEV (reference sequence). CDR3 length: 14 residues. CDR3 DNA: TGTGCCAGCAGTTTGATGACAGGGGCTCTCGAGCAGTACTTC. Translating gives CASSLMTGALEQYF.

The chain is built from TRBV14 and TRBJ1-2, with D possibly TRBD1 on 5 matching bases. Germline-derived CDR1 and CDR2 are SGHDN and FVKESK. Trimming cost V 5 bases and J 8 bases, with 12 bases left between them. The CDR3 has 12 amino acids. CDR3 region: CASSDSLTGYTF. In DNA, the CDR3 is TGTGCCAGCAGCGACAGCTTGACAGGCTACACCTTC.

In its sample, this clone was seen a few times. The chain uses TRBV5-1 and TRBJ2-7; possibly TRBD1 for D (6 bases). The CDR3 runs to 15 residues. V lost 4 bases, J lost 4 bases, and 18 bases lay in between. In germline, CDR1 is SGHRS, CDR2 YFSETQ. For the CDR3, the DNA is TGCGCCAGCAGCCAGATAAGGGGGACGGGGTACGAGCAGTACTTC. It translates to CASSQIRGTGYEQYF.

CDR3 sequence reads: CASRGDRGHYSGELFF. As DNA, the CDR3 is TGTGCCAGCAGGGGGGACAGGGGGCATTATTCCGGGGAGCTGTTTTTT. V usage is TRBV28 and J usage is TRBJ2-2; 12 bases match TRBD1. Germline CDR1 is MDHEN and CDR2 is SYDVKM. Trimming at V came to 6 bases and at J to 6 bases, leaving 8 bases not matched to a gene. The CDR3 is made up of 16 amino acids.

This rearrangement joins TRBV5-1 to TRBJ2-1, with TRBD2 matching 9 bases. The V and J ends lost 4 bases and 6 bases, in that order; junction bases with no gene match: 8. Germline CDR1 and CDR2: SGHRS and YFSETQ. This CDR3 is built from 15 residues. The CDR3 loop is CASSVSGGAVNEQFF. In DNA form, the CDR3 reads TGCGCCAGCAGCGTTAGCGGGGGCGCAGTCAATGAGCAGTTCTTC.

The CDR3 here is CASSLEGQGADEQYF. CDR3 DNA: TGTGCCAGCAGTTTAGAGGGACAGGGTGCGGACGAGCAGTACTTC. The genes are TRBV27 and TRBJ2-7, with 9 positions matching TRBD1. The CDR3 is 15 amino acids. The V gene's germline CDR1 is MNHEY and CDR2 SMNVEV (reference sequence). Trimming at V came to 2 bases and at J to 5 bases, leaving 7 bases not matched to a gene.

The genes are TRBV9 and TRBJ1-1; D not certain. Deletions cut 0 bases from V and 2 bases from J, with 2 bases between. CDR3 size: 12 residues. The germline V gene encodes CDR1 SGDLS and CDR2 YYNGEE. Written as DNA, the CDR3 is TGTGCCAGCAGCGTAGTAAACACTGAAGCTTTCTTT. Translated: CASSVVNTEAFF.

The chain is built from TRBV7-8 and TRBJ2-7; D perhaps matches TRBD1 (8 bases). The germline gives CDR1 SGHVS, CDR2 FQNEAQ. Trimming took off 5 bases at V and 0 bases at J, with 26 bases between the two ends. The CDR3 sequence is 19 residues long. The CDR3 sequence: CASSKYRGTGGDYSYEQYF. CDR3 nucleotides: TGTGCCAGCAGCAAATACAGGGGGACTGGCGGGGACTACTCCTACGAGCAGTACTTC.

Only one count was recorded for this clone. The rearrangement links TRBV28 to TRBJ1-5, with D hard to call. The germline V gene has CDR1 MDHEN and CDR2 SYDVKM. V was shortened by 5 bases and J by 5 bases, with 10 bases between the two germline ends. This CDR3 spans 13 amino acids. The CDR3 DNA follows: TGTGCCAGCAGTATAAGCCCGTATCAGCCCCAGCATTTT. It encodes CASSISPYQPQHF.

V and J are TRBV5-1 and TRBJ2-6; TRBD1 agrees at 7 bases. Germline CDR1 and CDR2: SGHRS and YFSETQ. CDR3 length: 15 amino acids. V was clipped by 2 bases and J by 1 base; unmatched bases: 0. CDR3 bases: TGCGCCAGCAGCTTCAGGGGGTCTGGGGCCAACGTCCTGACTTTC. Translation gives CASSFRGSGANVLTF.

The chain joins TRBV4-1 to TRBJ1-6; 9 bases are shared with TRBD1. The length of the CDR3 is 15 residues. J was trimmed by 10 bases and V by 4 bases; bases with no gene match: 8. Per germline, CDR1 MGHRA and CDR2 YSYEKL. DNA for the CDR3: TGCGCCAGCAGCCGACGACAGGGGGACGGATCACCCCTCCACTTT. Translation gives CASSRRQGDGSPLHF.

The CDR3 DNA follows: TGCGCCAGCAGCCAAGGGAGCGGGAGGTCTGATACGCAGTATTTT. Amino acids: CASSQGSGRSDTQYF. The chain combines TRBV4-3 with TRBJ2-3, with 9 bases aligning to TRBD2. CDR3 length: 15 residues. Germline V gene lookup returns CDR1 LGHNA and CDR2 YSLEER. With 1 base clipped from V and 6 bases from J, the junction kept 5 bases outside the gene matches.

In DNA form, the CDR3 reads TGTGCCAGTAGTAGGGGGACAGTGGACACCGGGGAGCTGTTTTTT. This translates into CASSRGTVDTGELFF. The rearrangement uses TRBV19 and TRBJ2-2, with TRBD1 matching over 7 bases. The germline CDR1 and CDR2 sequences are LNHDA and SQIVND (reference sequence). Unmatched junction bases numbered 5, after V lost 4 bases and J lost 3 bases. CDR3 length equals 15 residues.

The rearrangement links TRBV5-1 to TRBJ1-4; 9 bases agree with TRBD1. The ends lost 0 bases at V and 8 bases at J; junction bases unmatched: 5. Germline lookup yields CDR1 SGHRS and CDR2 YFSETQ. The CDR3 loop spans 15 amino acids. The chain's CDR3 is CASSLGDRDGEKLFF. The CDR3 DNA follows: TGCGCCAGCAGCTTGGGGGACAGGGATGGCGAAAAACTGTTTTTT.

The V call is TRBV7-3, the J call TRBJ2-5; 15 nucleotides align to TRBD2. The V segment lost 6 bases and the J segment 2 bases; nucleotides outside the gene matches: 13. CDR1 and CDR2 (germline): SGHTA, FQGTGA. This CDR3 has 19 residues. CDR3 sequence reads: CASRPTPGLAGGGQETQYF. The CDR3 region has the DNA TGTGCCAGCAGACCTACTCCGGGACTAGCGGGAGGAGGTCAAGAGACCCAGTACTTC.

The V and J genes are TRBV13 and TRBJ2-7, with D perhaps TRBD2 (7 bases). Trimming pared 4 bases from V and 1 base from J, leaving 11 bases between. The CDR3 totals 14 residues. CDR1 and CDR2 from the germline V gene are PRHDT and FYEKMQ (reference sequence). DNA for the CDR3: TGTGCCAGCAGCTCAGGGAGGGGGTCCTACGAGCAGTACTTC. This gives the protein CASSSGRGSYEQYF.

J is TRBJ2-2 and V is TRBV5-1; possible D gene TRBD1, 5 bases. The CDR3 covers 15 residues. Between the trimmed V and J ends, which lost 4 bases and 6 bases, there was a span of 16 bases. Germline V gene sequence: CDR1 SGHRS, CDR2 YFSETQ. This CDR3 is CASSPGQGPPGELFF. Written as DNA, the CDR3 is TGCGCCAGCAGCCCGGGCCAGGGTCCCCCCGGGGAGCTGTTTTTT.

The chain has TRBV10-1 and TRBJ2-7, with 7 bases matching TRBD2. Germline V gene lookup returns CDR1 WNHNN and CDR2 SYGVQD (reference sequence). This CDR3 region has 16 residues. J gave up 0 bases and V 0 bases, and 5 bases lay outside the gene matches. In nucleotides, the CDR3 is TGCGCCAGCAGTGAGTCTACGAAGCGGGACTCCTACGAGCAGTACTTC. It translates to CASSESTKRDSYEQYF.

The chain couples TRBV5-1 to TRBJ2-5; the match to TRBD1 covers 12 bases. Trimming took 4 bases from V and 1 from J; bases not matched to a gene: 8. Germline V gene data show CDR1 as SGHRS and CDR2 as YFSETQ. The CDR3 totals 17 residues. CDR3 nucleotide sequence: TGCGCCAGCAGCCCCGGGACAGGGGGCCCACCCCAAGAGACCCAGTACTTC. The encoded protein is CASSPGTGGPPQETQYF.

J is TRBJ2-7 and V is TRBV5-4; TRBD2 might be the D (7 bases). Per germline, CDR1 SGHNT and CDR2 YYREEE (reference sequence). This CDR3 has 13 residues. V shed 4 bases and J shed 3 bases, with 11 bases lying between them. CDR3 sequence reads: CASSLGGLYEQYF. As DNA, the CDR3 is TGTGCCAGCAGCCTGGGGGGGCTCTACGAGCAGTACTTC.

J is TRBJ2-7 and V is TRBV28; D is uncertain. The CDR3 covers 14 residues. V lost 4 bases and J 0 bases, leaving 10 bases between the germline ends. The germline CDR1 and CDR2 sequences are MDHEN and SYDVKM. CDR3 region: CASSSLPSSYEQYF. CDR3 coding DNA: TGTGCCAGCAGTTCTCTCCCGAGCTCCTACGAGCAGTACTTC.

V is TRBV7-2 and J is TRBJ1-2, with 7 bases that match TRBD1. Losses at the gene ends were 6 bases for V and 2 bases for J; bases not matched to a gene: 3. Germline V CDR1 and CDR2: SGHTA, FQGNSA. The CDR3 runs 13 residues. CDR3 nucleotides: TGTGCCAGCAGGTTGGACAGGAACTATGGCTACACCTTC. It encodes CASRLDRNYGYTF.

The CDR3 here is CASEERRSSYEQYF. CDR3 nucleotide sequence: TGTGCCAGCGAAGAACGGCGGAGCTCCTACGAGCAGTACTTC. The chain has TRBV6-1 and TRBJ2-7; D gene uncertain. Germline loops: CDR1 MNHNS, CDR2 SASEGT. CDR3 length: 14 amino acids. V was shortened by 8 bases and J by 0 bases, with 14 bases between the two germline ends.